The next 23 T cell receptor beta chains were all read from a single sample in a study of tumor-infiltrating lymphocytes in primary liver carcinoma (dated by TCRdb to between 2016 and 2019). The sequencer listed for this sample is Illumina HiSeq 2500. Starting from roughly 500 ng total RNA, TCRbeta-specific cDNA was produced by reverse transcription with a constant-region primer and ProtoScript II reverse transcriptase. The TCRbeta libraries were prepared through three rounds of nested multiplex PCR following a slightly modified ARM-PCR procedure. Multiplex TRBV1-TRBV30 forward primers and a Cbeta reverse primer were used in the first two PCR rounds, each of which was run for about 10 cycles. The public reads were reprocessed in TCRdb via fastp at Q25 and MiXCR, keeping in-frame beta chains. Each record represents a unique CDR3 protein, reported with the most common genes and DNA among its rows. Within this sample are about 110,000 distinct CDR3 sequences, with 50% to 70% of them counted one time only. Around 9.3% of the sample lies in the top ten.

Without any cell sorting, total RNA and DNA were extracted together from around 18-30 mg of bulk tissue using the AllPrep DNA/RNA mini kit. The sequencing sample was made of liver tumor tissue from sampling region 1. Sample cell subset or site, as interpreted from the label and publication: tumor region T1, superior pole. The receptor set was obtained from a woman aged 55-70 years with primary liver carcinoma and hepatitis B virus infection.

The gene calls are TRBV7-9 and TRBJ2-5, with 7 nucleotides matching TRBD2. Germline V CDR1 and CDR2: SEHNR, FQNEAQ (reference sequence). V gave up 5 bases and J gave up 3 bases; unmatched junction bases: 9. This CDR3 spans 15 amino acids. The CDR3: CASSLGTTFKETQYF. The CDR3 DNA sequence: TGTGCCAGCAGCCTGGGGACTACCTTCAAAGAGACCCAGTACTTC. Using reference TRBV7-9 and TRBJ2-5 for the parts outside the CDR3, the full variable domain is DTGVSQNPRHKITKRGQNVTFRCDPISEHNRLYWYRQTLGQGPEFLTYFQNEAQLEKSRLLSDRFSAERPKGSFSTLEIQRTEQGDSAMYLCASSLGTTFKETQYFGPGTRLLVL.

Remarks on this clonotype: A read error may produce the germline difference seen at one junction end. The chain is built from TRBV11-2 and TRBJ1-1; perhaps TRBD1 as D (5 bases). Per germline, CDR1 SGHAT and CDR2 FQNNGV. The CDR3 covers 13 residues. CDR3 amino acids: CTSSFHGGTEALF. In DNA, the CDR3 is TGTACCAGCAGCTTTCATGGTGGGACTGAAGCCTTGTTT. The variable domain in full, completed from reference TRBV11-2 and TRBJ1-1, reads EAGVAQSPRYKIIEKRQSVAFWCNPISGHATLYWYQQILGQGPKLLIQFQNNGVVDDSQLPKDRFSAERLKGVDSTLKIQPAKLEDSAVYLCTSSFHGGTEALFGQGTRLTVV.

On this clonotype itself: It may be a read error: a sequence one base away is much more abundant. V gene TRBV7-9 combines with J gene TRBJ2-7; either TRBD1 or TRBD2 may fit D (5 bases each). The CDR3 is made up of 14 amino acids. Germline CDR1 and CDR2: SEHNR and FQNEAQ (reference sequence). CDR3 sequence reads: CASSSTGAGYERYF. The CDR3 nucleotides read TGTGCCAGCAGCTCTACCGGGGCAGGTTACGAGCGGTACTTC. The entire variable domain, with the rest obtained from reference TRBV7-9 and TRBJ2-7, is as follows: DTGVSQNPRHKITKRGQNVTFRCDPISEHNRLYWYRQTLGQGPEFLTYFQNEAQLEKSRLLSDRFSAERPKGSFSTLEIQRTEQGDSAMYLCASSSTGAGYERYFGPGTRLTVT.

Details on this clonotype: A much larger clone differs by one base, so this may be a read error. This chain links TRBV6-7 with TRBJ2-7; D is unresolved. TRBV6-7 is labeled an ORF, and its function is uncertain. This CDR3 has 11 residues. V was trimmed by 11 bases and J by 7 bases, leaving 15 bases between them. The CDR3 DNA sequence: TGTGCCCACTCATGGAATGGGGAGCAGTACTTC. Translation gives CAHSWNGEQYF.

Concerning this clonotype: This sequence may be a read error, since a much larger clone differs from it by one base. The chain combines TRBV12-3 or TRBV12-4 with TRBJ1-6; D is uncertain. V was clipped by 4 bases and J by 4 bases, with 8 bases between them. This CDR3 comprises 14 residues. The CDR3 bases are TGTGCCAGCAGTTCTCCAGCTTATAATTCACCCCTCCACTTT. Protein: CASSSPAYNSPLHF.

Details on this clonotype: This may arise from a read error, as a much more abundant clone is one base away. CDR3 bases: TGTGTCACCGGGACAGGGAGTCAGCCCCAGCATTTT. Amino acids: CVTGTGSQPQHF. The V and J genes are TRBV12-3 or TRBV12-4 and TRBJ1-5; 9 bases are a match to TRBD1. The CDR3 totals 12 residues.

This clonotype was counted at least ten times. The CDR3 here is CASSADRVSAYGYTF. The CDR3 nucleotides read TGTGCCAGCAGCGCGGACAGGGTCTCCGCCTATGGCTACACCTTC. The rearrangement uses TRBV9 and TRBJ1-2; 8 nucleotides line up with TRBD1. Germline values: CDR1 SGDLS, CDR2 YYNGEE. The CDR3 runs 15 residues. The V and J ends lost 3 bases and 4 bases, in that order; junction bases with no gene match: 8.

To note about this clonotype: A much larger clone sits a single nucleotide away, making a read error possible. The V call is TRBV7-8, the J call TRBJ1-1; TRBD1 matches 7 bases. The CDR3 sequence is 13 residues long. Germline lookup yields CDR1 SGHVS and CDR2 FQNEAQ. The CDR3 protein is CTSSFRGGTEAFF. Here the CDR3 DNA reads TGTACCAGCAGCTTCAGGGGGGGCACTGAAGCTTTCTTT.

The chain combines TRBV5-1 with TRBJ1-1; 7 bases map to TRBD1. The germline V gene has CDR1 SGHRS and CDR2 YFSETQ. This CDR3 spans 14 amino acids. This chain's CDR3 is CAGSLGQTNTEAFF. For the CDR3, the DNA is TGCGCAGGCAGCTTGGGACAGACGAACACTGAAGCTTTCTTT.

To note about this clonotype: This may stem from a read error, because a much larger clone lies one nucleotide away. The V and J genes are TRBV30 and TRBJ1-6; no definite D call. The CDR3 runs 12 residues. Germline loops: CDR1 GTSNPN, CDR2 SVGIG (reference sequence). CDR3 bases: TGTGCCCGGAGTGTACTCAGTTCACCCCTCCACTTT. It translates to CARSVLSSPLHF.

Comment on this clonotype: This may stem from a read error, because a much larger clone lies one nucleotide away. The chain combines TRBV13 with TRBJ1-3, with D tentatively TRBD1 (6 bases). Germline assignment: CDR1 PRHDT and CDR2 FYEKMQ (reference sequence). The V end was cut by 7 bases, the J end by 3 bases, with 13 bases between. The CDR3 has 14 residues. The CDR3 DNA reads as TGTGCCAGCATCTCCAGGGGTTTTGGAAACACCATATATTTT. This codes for CASISRGFGNTIYF.

Concerning this clonotype itself: This is likely a read error, given that the CDR3 carries no conserved phenylalanine or tryptophan at its end. The DNA is left out, because the CDR3 cannot be placed on it with certainty; the CDR3 is given as TCRdb lists it. V is TRBV11-3 and J is TRBJ2-3. The CDR3 is 11 amino acids long, termini counted. Germline V lookup: CDR1 SGHNT, CDR2 YENEEA. Here the CDR3 reads CASRYADTQYS.

Only one count was recorded for this clonotype. A clone one base away is much larger, so this may be a read error. This chain uses TRBV29-1 with TRBJ2-7; TRBD1 is a possible D gene (6 bases). The CDR3 extends over 13 amino acids. Germline V CDR1 and CDR2: SQVTM, ANQGSEA. The DNA of the CDR3 is TGCAGCCTTGACGGGCAGGGGAGCCACGAGCAGTACTTC. Amino acids: CSLDGQGSHEQYF.

To note about this clonotype: A junction end diverges from the germline sequence, so it may reflect a read error. The chain has TRBV6-1 and TRBJ2-7; D is possibly TRBD1 (5 bases). From germline, CDR1 is MNHNS and CDR2 SASEGT. The CDR3 consists of 16 residues. CDR3 protein: CTSSLDYRKRVHGQYF. CDR3 nucleotides: TGTACCAGCAGTTTGGATTACAGGAAACGCGTTCACGGGCAGTACTTC.

This clonotype was seen a handful of times. V usage is TRBV11-2 and J usage is TRBJ2-7; unclear D gene. The germline gives CDR1 SGHAT, CDR2 FQNNGV. The CDR3 has 15 residues. Trimming cost V 1 base and J 12 bases, with 22 bases left between them. The CDR3 protein is CASSLGPTPTTGRYF. The CDR3 DNA sequence: TGTGCCAGCAGCTTAGGTCCCACCCCGACCACTGGCCGGTACTTC.

Turning to this clonotype: Its ends do not fully match the called genes, so a read error is possible. The chain employs TRBV4-1 and TRBJ2-3; D may be TRBD1 (6 bases). The germline V gene has CDR1 MGHRA and CDR2 YSYEKL. CDR3 length: 17 residues. CDR3 protein: CAISQDRWTDSTDTQYF. Here the CDR3 DNA reads TGCGCCATCAGCCAAGACCGATGGACAGACAGCACAGATACGCAGTATTTT.

This clonotype was observed a single time. One end of the junction does not line up with germline, which may come from a read error. This chain links TRBV28 with TRBJ1-2; TRBD1 aligns across 7 bases. The length of the CDR3 is 16 residues. The germline CDR1 and CDR2 sequences are MDHEN and SYDVKM. DNA for the CDR3: TGTGCCAGCAGTTCCGGGTCCGGGACAGACTTAAATGGCTACAGCTTC. It encodes CASSSGSGTDLNGYSF.

With respect to this clonotype: One end of the junction does not line up with germline, which may come from a read error. The chain is built from TRBV29-1 and TRBJ2-7, with 7 positions matching TRBD2. The CDR3 runs to 13 residues. Germline loops: CDR1 SQVTM, CDR2 ANQGSEA. DNA for the CDR3: TGCAGCGTTGAGGGTGGGCTAGCGGACCAGCAATACTTC. It yields the protein CSVEGGLADQQYF.

This sequence joins TRBV29-1 and TRBJ1-5; D is possibly TRBD1 (5 bases). V was pared by 8 bases and J by 6 bases, with 17 bases between. The CDR3 has 13 amino acids. Germline V gives CDR1 SQVTM, CDR2 ANQGSEA. CDR3 nucleotide sequence: TGCAGCACTGAAGAAGACGGGGGTCAGCCCCAGCATTTT. It translates to CSTEEDGGQPQHF.

Notes on this clonotype: An end of the junction differs from the germline gene, which may be a read error. The chain couples TRBV11-2 to TRBJ1-2; a possible D gene is TRBD1 (5 bases). Germline CDR1 reads SGHAT; CDR2 reads FQNNGV. CDR3 length: 13 amino acids. The CDR3 loop reads CASSLAWGYGYTF. The CDR3 DNA follows: TGTGCCAGCAGTTTAGCATGGGGGTATGGCTACACCTTC.

With regard to this clonotype: The junction departs from the called germline gene at one end, perhaps through a read error. CDR3 DNA sequence: TGTGCCAGCAGCTTGCGACTAGCTAGCACAGATACGCGGTATTTT. Protein: CASSLRLASTDTRYF. The genes are TRBV11-2 and TRBJ2-3; 7 nucleotides line up with TRBD2. The CDR3 covers 15 residues. Germline CDR1 SGHAT, CDR2 FQNNGV.

As concerns this clonotype: A much bigger clone sits one base away, suggesting this may be a read error. The rearrangement joins TRBV12-3 or TRBV12-4 to TRBJ2-1; TRBD1 aligns across 7 bases. The CDR3 runs 13 residues. The J segment lost 4 bases and the V segment lost 10 bases, leaving 7 bases of the junction unmatched. Here the CDR3 reads CANSLQGYNEQFF. In DNA form, the CDR3 reads TGTGCCAACAGCTTACAGGGGTACAATGAGCAGTTCTTC.

This clonotype has more than one count but fewer than ten. With a much larger clone just one base away, this may be a read error. The rearrangement links TRBV4-2 to TRBJ2-1; maybe TRBD1 (6 bases). Germline V gene sequence: CDR1 LGHNA, CDR2 YNFKEQ. The CDR3 is 13 residues long. DNA of the CDR3: TGTGCCAGCAGCCACCCTGGGGGCAATGGGCAGTTCTTC. Translating it yields CASSHPGGNGQFF.